These 22 T cell receptor beta chains came from one sample sequenced in a study of blood T cell repertoires in COVID-19. The protocol was immunoSEQ multiplex PCR, while the TCRdb copy is restricted to in-frame clones and leaves out a portion. The data hold over 90,000 clones, with 84% observed a single time. Sequencing was performed on peripheral blood. The receptor set was obtained from a man aged 40-49 years with active or convalescent COVID-19.

This clone was observed a handful of times. The gene calls are TRBV10-3 and TRBJ1-2; 9 bases fit TRBD1. V shed 10 bases and J 7 bases; nucleotides not matched to a gene: 13. Germline V CDR1 and CDR2: ENHRY, SYGVKD. The CDR3 sequence is 14 residues long. As DNA, the CDR3 is TGTGCCACTATATCCGGGACAGGGTTGTTTGGCTACACCTTC. It is translated as CATISGTGLFGYTF.

The chain carries TRBV9 and TRBJ2-5; D unresolved. V was shortened by 3 bases and J by 3 bases, with 9 bases between the two germline ends. Germline V gene data show CDR1 as SGDLS and CDR2 as YYNGEE. The CDR3 is 13 amino acids. CDR3 sequence (DNA): TGTGCCAGCAGCGGGGCCAGAGAAGAGACCCAGTACTTC. This translates into CASSGAREETQYF.

V usage is TRBV6-6 and J usage is TRBJ1-6; TRBD1 agrees at 9 bases. The germline gives CDR1 MNHNY, CDR2 SVGAGI (reference sequence). The CDR3 is made up of 13 amino acids. V shed 10 bases, J shed 10 bases, and the junction held 8 bases outside the gene matches. The CDR3: CAISTGGGSPLHF. In DNA, the CDR3 is TGTGCCATCTCGACAGGGGGTGGGTCACCCCTCCACTTT.

The rearrangement joins TRBV7-9 to TRBJ2-1; TRBD1 aligns across 11 bases. Trimming took 1 base from V and 8 from J; bases not matched to a gene: 4. CDR1 is SEHNR and CDR2 is FQNEAQ in the germline V gene (reference sequence). The CDR3 has 15 amino acids. CDR3 loop: CASSLGGTGGDEQFF. The DNA for the CDR3 is TGTGCCAGCAGCTTAGGGGGGACAGGGGGTGATGAGCAGTTCTTC.

This chain links TRBV7-3 with TRBJ2-3; no definite D call. The CDR3 sequence is 14 residues long. Germline assignment: CDR1 SGHTA and CDR2 FQGTGA. Trimming took 3 bases from V and 3 from J, leaving 10 bases between them. The CDR3 here is CASSLGRVTDTQYF. The CDR3 nucleotides read TGTGCCAGCAGCTTGGGTCGGGTAACAGATACGCAGTATTTT.

The V call is TRBV3-1 (or the pseudogene TRBV3-2), the J call TRBJ2-1; the match to TRBD2 covers 8 bases. Trimming cost V 2 bases and J 15 bases; bases outside gene matches: 9. CDR3 size: 13 residues. Per germline, CDR1 LGHDT and CDR2 YNNKEL (reference sequence). In DNA form, the CDR3 reads TGTGCCAGCAGCCAACCCCCCGGGACTAGATGGTTCTTC. Residues: CASSQPPGTRWFF.

This chain joins TRBV5-1 and TRBJ1-4, with a tentative D call TRBD1 (6 bases). V dropped 6 bases and J dropped 7 bases, with 25 bases sitting between them. This CDR3 spans 17 amino acids. CDR1 SGHRS and CDR2 YFSETQ come from the germline V gene. The CDR3 protein is CASIILNRGALAEKLFF. As DNA, the CDR3 is TGCGCCAGCATAATACTCAATCGGGGGGCTCTGGCTGAAAAACTGTTTTTT.

A single count supports this clone. This rearrangement joins TRBV19 to TRBJ2-3; 7 bases map to TRBD2. V gave up 5 bases and J gave up 2 bases; unmatched junction bases: 13. CDR1 LNHDA and CDR2 SQIVND come from the germline V gene (reference sequence). This CDR3 is built from 17 residues. The CDR3 is CASSPPRGRGNTDTQYF. CDR3 coding DNA: TGTGCCAGTAGTCCCCCAAGAGGGCGGGGGAACACAGATACGCAGTATTTT.

The J gene is TRBJ1-5, the V gene TRBV3-1 (or the pseudogene TRBV3-2); 8 positions match TRBD1. Germline values: CDR1 LGHDT, CDR2 YNNKEL (reference sequence). The V gene end was trimmed by 4 bases and the J gene end by 5 bases; junction bases not matched to a gene: 4. The CDR3 runs to 14 residues. CDR3 amino acids: CASSPGRGHQPQHF. CDR3 DNA: TGTGCCAGCAGCCCGGGCAGGGGGCATCAGCCCCAGCATTTT.

The chain links TRBV3-1 (or the pseudogene TRBV3-2) to TRBJ2-1, with D perhaps matching TRBD2 (5 bases). The length of the CDR3 is 14 residues. Between the trimmed V and J ends, which lost 7 bases and 6 bases, there was a span of 16 bases. Germline assignment: CDR1 LGHDT and CDR2 YNNKEL (reference sequence). CDR3 amino acids: CASILGVTRNEQFF. Written as DNA, the CDR3 is TGTGCCAGCATCTTGGGAGTAACGCGCAATGAGCAGTTCTTC.

The rearrangement uses TRBV6-2 or TRBV6-3 and TRBJ1-2; a weak D match, TRBD1 (5 bases). This CDR3 has 14 amino acids. V was pared by 5 bases and J by 5 bases, with 15 bases between. The V gene's germline CDR1 is MNHEY and CDR2 SVGEGT. This CDR3 reads CASSQTAGEYGYTF. Written as DNA, the CDR3 is TGTGCCAGCAGTCAAACGGCGGGGGAGTATGGCTACACCTTC.

This chain links TRBV5-5 with TRBJ1-4, with 9 bases that match TRBD1. The J segment lost 3 bases and the V segment lost 4 bases, leaving 7 bases of the junction unmatched. Germline CDR1 is SGHKS and CDR2 is YYEKEE (reference sequence). The CDR3 is made up of 16 amino acids. The CDR3 sequence is CASSVGTGQANEKLFF. CDR3 DNA sequence: TGTGCCAGCAGCGTCGGGACAGGGCAGGCTAATGAAAAACTGTTTTTT.

The genes are TRBV21-1 and TRBJ2-2; TRBD2, the table's D call, was not compared with the DNA. TRBV21-1 is a pseudogene segment. The CDR3 runs 16 residues. The CDR3 region is CASLLGGARNTGELFF. DNA of the CDR3: TGTGCCAGCCTCCTCGGGGGGGCGAGGAACACCGGGGAGCTGTTTTTT.

The chain couples TRBV7-3 to TRBJ2-3; TRBD1 agrees at 8 bases. The CDR3 length is 17 residues. The J segment lost 0 bases and the V segment lost 2 bases, leaving 7 bases of the junction unmatched. Looked up from germline, CDR1 is SGHTA and CDR2 is FQGTGA. The CDR3 sequence is CASSLGTGGHSTDTQYF. CDR3 DNA: TGTGCCAGCAGCTTAGGAACAGGGGGACACAGCACAGATACGCAGTATTTT.

V gene TRBV19 combines with J gene TRBJ2-1; TRBD2 matches at 10 bases. CDR3 length: 19 residues. J lost 7 bases, V lost 10 bases, and 25 bases had no gene match. The germline CDR1 and CDR2 sequences are LNHDA and SQIVND (reference sequence). In nucleotides, the CDR3 is TGTGCCATCCCGAGGTCGACTAGCGGGTCCTACCTAGCGAGAAATGAGCAGTTCTTC. This gives the protein CAIPRSTSGSYLARNEQFF.

This chain links TRBV9 with TRBJ1-5, with D tentatively TRBD1 (5 bases). Germline lookup yields CDR1 SGDLS and CDR2 YYNGEE. Trimming cost V 0 bases and J 6 bases, with 13 bases left between them. This CDR3 comprises 15 residues. The CDR3 region is CASSVEAGGVQPQHF. The CDR3 nucleotides read TGTGCCAGCAGCGTAGAAGCGGGAGGGGTTCAGCCCCAGCATTTT.

The rearrangement links TRBV25-1 to TRBJ2-7; 9 bases align to TRBD2. Germline V gives CDR1 MGHDK, CDR2 SYGVNS. The junction had 11 bases not matched to a gene; V was cut back by 7 bases and J by 7 bases. This CDR3 contains 14 residues. Here the CDR3 reads CASTVAGEVGEQYF. As DNA, the CDR3 is TGTGCCAGCACTGTAGCGGGGGAGGTGGGTGAGCAGTACTTC.

The sample holds one count of this clone. The rearrangement joins TRBV6-5 to TRBJ2-7; 11 nucleotides line up with TRBD2. Germline assignment: CDR1 MNHEY and CDR2 SVGAGI. J was trimmed by 2 bases and V by 10 bases; bases with no gene match: 10. This CDR3 region has 15 residues. Written as DNA, the CDR3 is TGTGCCACCAAGGGAATAGCGGGGGGGGCCTACGAGCAGTACTTC. It yields the protein CATKGIAGGAYEQYF.

V is TRBV4-1 and J is TRBJ1-3, with D perhaps matching TRBD1 (6 bases). This CDR3 spans 15 amino acids. Trimming shortened V by 4 bases and J by 4 bases, and 14 bases separated the two germline ends. In germline, CDR1 is MGHRA, CDR2 YSYEKL. CDR3 sequence (DNA): TGCGCCAGCAGCCGACAGGCGGAATTAGGAAACACCATATATTTT. Amino acids: CASSRQAELGNTIYF.

The chain joins TRBV2 to TRBJ1-1; D remains unclear. This CDR3 has 14 residues. The V gene lost 4 bases and the J gene lost 1 base, with 10 bases spanning the gap. Germline CDR1 reads SNHLY; CDR2 reads FYNNEI. The CDR3 nucleotides read TGTGCCAGCAGTGGCCAGACACCGAACACTGAAGCTTTCTTT. Its translation is CASSGQTPNTEAFF.

The chain is built from TRBV19 and TRBJ2-6, with TRBD1 matching 7 bases. The trim removed 4 bases at V and 2 bases at J, leaving 5 bases unmatched. The CDR3 runs 16 residues. The V gene's germline CDR1 is LNHDA and CDR2 SQIVND (reference sequence). The CDR3 DNA follows: TGTGCCAGTAGTACTGGGACAGCTGCTGGGGCCAACGTCCTGACTTTC. Its translation: CASSTGTAAGANVLTF.

This clone was observed a handful of times. The chain has TRBV19 and TRBJ1-2; 9 positions match TRBD1. The CDR3 covers 15 residues. CDR1 is LNHDA and CDR2 is SQIVND in the germline V gene (reference sequence). V gave up 4 bases and J gave up 5 bases; unmatched junction bases: 8. CDR3 nucleotides: TGTGCCAGTAGTACACTACTGACAGGGGGGTATGGCTACACCTTC. This sequence encodes CASSTLLTGGYGYTF.